This T cell receptor (beta chain) derives from a study of blood T cells in healthy people across ages. Study-level findings and limits: With age, beta diversity per million T cells declined roughly linearly, significantly by 40. Correlation between TCR beta diversity and naive T cell percentage was strong. A greater number of naive CD4+ cells and higher diversity distinguished long-lived donors from aged donors.

Per sample, at least 6 micrograms of total RNA were extracted. The CDR3 loop spans 14 amino acids. V was cut by 3 bases and J by 6 bases, with 12 bases left in between. The germline CDR1 and CDR2 sequences are SEHNR and FQNEAQ (reference sequence). Then a second PCR, running about 6 to 11 cycles, was carried out with a sample-barcoded 5' primer and a J-beta primer mix. TCRdb fed the 5' RACE reads into MiXCR, producing one record per CDR3 protein. The data show around 990,000 distinct CDR3 sequences, more than 30% seen once. This clonotype has just a few counts. Its antigen is not identified. Sequenced input: blood. This TCR was sampled from a man aged 18 to 29 in good health. The chain is built from TRBV7-9 and TRBJ2-1, with D tentatively TRBD1 (6 bases). The CDR3 reads CASSLRTERNEQFF. The DNA of the CDR3 is TGTGCCAGCAGCTTGAGGACAGAGCGCAATGAGCAGTTCTTC.